Shown below are 21 T cell receptor beta chains from a single sample sequenced in a study of shared clonotypes between healthy human individuals. Using immunoSEQ multiplex PCR, the repertoire was profiled, and TCRdb retains in-frame clones only, with some absent. The sample yields millions of clones, 90% to 95% seen once. Naive CD8 isolation took CD45RO-negative cells positively selected for CCR7 and excluded terminally differentiated effector memory CD45RA+ cells. Sequenced sample: naive CD8+ T cells from PBMCs. These receptors were taken from a man aged 18 to 29 in good health. Some clones in this sample may be carry-over from other donors' samples.

The rearrangement joins TRBV4-1 to TRBJ1-2; D not resolved. V lost 0 bases to trimming and J lost 2 bases, with 10 bases between them. CDR1 is MGHRA and CDR2 is YSYEKL in the germline V gene. This CDR3 spans 15 amino acids. The CDR3 DNA follows: TGCGCCAGCAGCCAAGACCCCGCCAGAAACTATGGCTACACCTTC. It yields the protein CASSQDPARNYGYTF.

This chain links TRBV16 with TRBJ2-1; 13 positions agree with TRBD2. Losses at the gene ends were 0 bases for V and 12 bases for J; bases not matched to a gene: 11. There are 17 residues in the CDR3. Per the germline V gene, CDR1 is KGHSY and CDR2 is FQNENV. CDR3 sequence reads: CASSQSGTSGMLWGQFF. CDR3 coding DNA: TGTGCCAGCAGCCAATCCGGGACTAGCGGGATGCTTTGGGGGCAGTTCTTC.

This clone was observed a few times. V gene TRBV19 combines with J gene TRBJ2-2; maybe TRBD2 (6 bases). This CDR3 contains 15 residues. Germline assignment: CDR1 LNHDA and CDR2 SQIVND (reference sequence). V dropped 6 bases and J dropped 4 bases, with 15 bases sitting between them. CDR3 nucleotides: TGTGCCAGTAGAGAAACTTACGGGAGCACCGGGGAGCTGTTTTTT. Its translation is CASRETYGSTGELFF.

The V gene is TRBV16, the J gene TRBJ2-7, with TRBD2 matching 10 bases. The CDR3 length is 16 residues. The germline V gene has CDR1 KGHSY and CDR2 FQNENV. The J segment lost 4 bases and the V segment lost 2 bases, leaving 8 bases of the junction unmatched. The CDR3 loop reads CASSQGASGRGYEQYF. Written as DNA, the CDR3 is TGTGCCAGCAGCCAAGGGGCTAGCGGGAGAGGTTACGAGCAGTACTTC.

To note about this clone: This sample also contains other DNA sequences that code for the same CDR3. The V gene is TRBV27, the J gene TRBJ2-5, with D unresolved. The V gene lost 0 bases and the J gene lost 4 bases, with 6 bases spanning the gap. Germline V CDR1 and CDR2: MNHEY, SMNVEV (reference sequence). This CDR3 has 13 residues. The CDR3 sequence: CASSLSRRETQYF. The DNA for the CDR3 is TGTGCCAGCAGTTTATCGAGACGAGAGACCCAGTACTTC.

The chain combines TRBV2 with TRBJ1-5, with 9 bases matching TRBD1. CDR3 length: 15 amino acids. V lost 7 bases to trimming and J lost 2 bases; unmatched junction nucleotides: 6. In germline, CDR1 is SNHLY, CDR2 FYNNEI. The CDR3 protein is CASKPGQGRNQPQHF. CDR3 DNA: TGTGCCAGCAAGCCGGGACAGGGTCGCAATCAGCCCCAGCATTTT. Based on the CDR3 plus reference TRBV2 and TRBJ1-5, the full variable domain is EPEVTQTPSHQVTQMGQEVILRCVPISNHLYFYWYRQILGQKVEFLVSFYNNEISEKSEIFDDQFSVERPDGSNFTLKIRSTKLEDSAMYFCASKPGQGRNQPQHFGDGTRLSIL.

This chain joins TRBV12-5 and TRBJ1-1, with no clear D. With 1 base removed from V and 11 bases from J, the gap between germline ends came to 14 bases. Germline values: CDR1 LGHNT, CDR2 FRNRAP. This CDR3 has 13 amino acids. In DNA, the CDR3 is TGTGCTAGTGGTTTGGCCCCTTACGACCAGGCTTTCTTT. Translated: CASGLAPYDQAFF.

The J gene is TRBJ2-2, the V gene TRBV4-1; the D gene is possibly TRBD2 (5 bases). Germline values: CDR1 MGHRA, CDR2 YSYEKL. The CDR3 is 14 residues long. Trimming pared 0 bases from V and 7 bases from J, leaving 9 bases between. CDR3 nucleotide sequence: TGCGCCAGCAGCCAAGAGGCGGGTAGCGGGGAGCTGTTTTTT. Protein sequence: CASSQEAGSGELFF.

This chain connects TRBV7-9 to TRBJ2-1; 9 bases line up with TRBD2. There are 19 residues in the CDR3. Germline V gene sequence: CDR1 SEHNR, CDR2 FQNEAQ (reference sequence). V was clipped by 10 bases and J by 0 bases; unmatched bases: 19. The CDR3 sequence: CATGASASGTKSSYNEQFF. As DNA, the CDR3 is TGTGCCACCGGTGCTTCGGCTAGCGGGACCAAGAGCTCCTACAATGAGCAGTTCTTC.

The chain employs TRBV7-9 and TRBJ2-3; TRBD1 agrees at 12 bases. The V gene end was trimmed by 5 bases and the J gene end by 4 bases; junction bases not matched to a gene: 16. The CDR3 consists of 19 residues. Germline V gene lookup returns CDR1 SEHNR and CDR2 FQNEAQ (reference sequence). Here the CDR3 DNA reads TGTGCCAGCAGCCTCCGCGGGACAGGGGGCCCCACTGTCCCAGATACGCAGTATTTT. It specifies CASSLRGTGGPTVPDTQYF.

V gene TRBV28 combines with J gene TRBJ2-5; 7 bases match TRBD1. The CDR3 totals 15 residues. The ends lost 9 bases at V and 5 bases at J; junction bases unmatched: 15. The germline V gene encodes CDR1 MDHEN and CDR2 SYDVKM. CDR3: CASSTGQTTWETQYF. CDR3 DNA sequence: TGTGCCAGTTCGACGGGACAGACGACCTGGGAGACCCAGTACTTC.

To note about this clone: The sample contains more than one DNA sequence encoding this CDR3. The chain joins TRBV5-4 to TRBJ2-1; D is uncertain. The CDR3 contains 11 residues. V was cut by 0 bases and J by 9 bases, with 4 bases left in between. Germline V CDR1 and CDR2: SGHNT, YYREEE (reference sequence). As DNA, the CDR3 is TGTGCCAGCAGCTTGGGGGGTGAGCAGTTCTTC. Protein sequence: CASSLGGEQFF.

The rearrangement joins TRBV5-1 to TRBJ2-5; 7 nucleotides match TRBD2. The V and J ends lost 0 bases and 2 bases, in that order; junction bases with no gene match: 4. This CDR3 is built from 15 residues. The germline V gene encodes CDR1 SGHRS and CDR2 YFSETQ. CDR3 sequence: CASSLGGGSQETQYF. The CDR3 DNA is TGCGCCAGCAGCTTGGGCGGGGGAAGTCAAGAGACCCAGTACTTC. The entire variable domain, with the rest obtained from reference TRBV5-1 and TRBJ2-5, is as follows: KAGVTQTPRYLIKTRGQQVTLSCSPISGHRSVSWYQQTPGQGLQFLFEYFSETQRNKGNFPGRFSGRQFSNSRSEMNVSTLELGDSALYLCASSLGGGSQETQYFGPGTRLLVL.

This sequence joins TRBV27 and TRBJ2-1; D is unresolved. The CDR3 covers 16 residues. V lost 6 bases to trimming and J lost 11 bases, with 26 bases between them. Germline CDR1 MNHEY, CDR2 SMNVEV (reference sequence). The CDR3 DNA is TGTGCCAGCAGCTTAGGCGGCGGCCTGAGCAGTTCTAAGCAGTTCTTC. Its translation is CASSLGGGLSSSKQFF.

The chain has TRBV27 and TRBJ1-4; possibly TRBD1 for D (6 bases). This CDR3 spans 17 amino acids. With 0 bases removed from V and 8 bases from J, the gap between germline ends came to 19 bases. Germline values: CDR1 MNHEY, CDR2 SMNVEV (reference sequence). CDR3 nucleotide sequence: TGTGCCAGCAGTTTATCTATTTGGGGGGGGGCAACGGAAAAACTGTTTTTT. Translated: CASSLSIWGGATEKLFF.

The chain recombines TRBV4-2 with TRBJ1-1, with a possible D match to TRBD1 (5 bases). CDR3 length equals 14 residues. CDR1 and CDR2 from the germline V gene are LGHNA and YNFKEQ. V was pared by 1 base and J by 0 bases, with 6 bases between. The CDR3 protein is CASSQGQMNTEAFF. In DNA, the CDR3 is TGTGCCAGCAGCCAAGGACAGATGAACACTGAAGCTTTCTTT.

Written as DNA, the CDR3 is TGTGCCAGCAGCCAAGCGGGTCTGAGACCCGACACCGGGGAGCTGTTTTTT. Amino acids: CASSQAGLRPDTGELFF. This chain uses TRBV14 with TRBJ2-2; D is undetermined. Germline V gene lookup returns CDR1 SGHDN and CDR2 FVKESK. V lost 1 base and J 3 bases, leaving 15 bases between the germline ends. The CDR3 length is 17 residues.

V is TRBV7-2 and J is TRBJ2-7; either TRBD1 or TRBD2 may fit D (5 bases each). With 3 bases removed from V and 1 base from J, the gap between germline ends came to 10 bases. Germline CDR1 SGHTA, CDR2 FQGNSA. This CDR3 region has 14 residues. This CDR3 reads CASSLWDGSYEQYF. The CDR3 nucleotides read TGTGCCAGCAGCTTGTGGGACGGATCCTACGAGCAGTACTTC.

J is TRBJ2-1 and V is TRBV7-9; weak D call: TRBD2 (5 bases). The V gene lost 1 base and the J gene lost 4 bases, with 14 bases spanning the gap. The CDR3 extends over 16 amino acids. The germline gives CDR1 SEHNR, CDR2 FQNEAQ (reference sequence). Here the CDR3 reads CASSLGYEGVYNEQFF. The CDR3 DNA reads as TGTGCCAGCAGCTTAGGCTATGAGGGAGTATACAATGAGCAGTTCTTC.

V is TRBV19 and J is TRBJ2-5; 7 nucleotides match TRBD1. The germline V gene has CDR1 LNHDA and CDR2 SQIVND (reference sequence). This CDR3 is built from 12 residues. Trimming at V came to 9 bases and at J to 7 bases, leaving 8 bases not matched to a gene. CDR3 bases: TGTGCCAGCGGGACAGACCAGGTGACCCAGTACTTC. Translating it yields CASGTDQVTQYF.

V usage is TRBV7-3 and J usage is TRBJ2-7; 8 bases map to TRBD1. V lost 0 bases to trimming and J lost 5 bases; unmatched junction nucleotides: 6. The germline CDR1 and CDR2 sequences are SGHTA and FQGTGA. The CDR3 sequence is 15 residues long. The CDR3 DNA is TGTGCCAGCAGCTTAACAGGACAGGGTTTGAACGAGCAGTACTTC. Protein sequence: CASSLTGQGLNEQYF.